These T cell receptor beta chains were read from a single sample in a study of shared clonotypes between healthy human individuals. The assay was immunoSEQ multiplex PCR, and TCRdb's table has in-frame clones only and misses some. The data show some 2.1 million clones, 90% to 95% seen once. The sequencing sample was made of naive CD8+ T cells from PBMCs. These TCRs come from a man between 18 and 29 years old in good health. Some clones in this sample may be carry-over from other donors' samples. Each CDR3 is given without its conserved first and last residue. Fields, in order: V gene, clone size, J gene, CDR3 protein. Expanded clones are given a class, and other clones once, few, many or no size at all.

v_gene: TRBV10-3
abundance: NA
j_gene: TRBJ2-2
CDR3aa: AISDQGKDTGELF

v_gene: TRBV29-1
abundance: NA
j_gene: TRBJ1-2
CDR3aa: SVEATSAGDGPGYT

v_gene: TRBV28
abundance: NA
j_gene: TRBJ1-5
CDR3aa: ASSSGTHQPQH

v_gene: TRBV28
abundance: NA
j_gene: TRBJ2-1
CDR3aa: ASSGQAEGRKQF

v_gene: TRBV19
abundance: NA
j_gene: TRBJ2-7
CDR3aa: ASSMGRGVGEQY

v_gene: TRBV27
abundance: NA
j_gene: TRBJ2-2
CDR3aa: ASSAGAGTGELF

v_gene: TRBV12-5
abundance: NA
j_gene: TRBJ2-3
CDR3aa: ASGPNRPTDTQY

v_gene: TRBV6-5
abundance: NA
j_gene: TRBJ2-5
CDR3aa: ASSLASGLQETQY

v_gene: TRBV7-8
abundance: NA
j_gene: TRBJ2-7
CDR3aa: ASSLFWGSHGQMEYEQY

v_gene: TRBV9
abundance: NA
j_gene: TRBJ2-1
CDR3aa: ASSFDGGPGEQF

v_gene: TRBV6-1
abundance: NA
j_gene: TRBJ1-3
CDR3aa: ASSETNTGNTIY

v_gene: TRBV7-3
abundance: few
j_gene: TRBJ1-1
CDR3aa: ASSLGGITEAF

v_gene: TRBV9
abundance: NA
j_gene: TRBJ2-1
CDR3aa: ASSPQAASSYNEQF

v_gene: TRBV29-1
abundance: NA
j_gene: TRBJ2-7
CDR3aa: SAGTGTYEQY

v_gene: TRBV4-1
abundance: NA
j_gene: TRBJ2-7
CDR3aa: ASSQVGGQGVTYEQY

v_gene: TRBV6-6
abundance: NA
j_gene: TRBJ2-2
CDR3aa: AGGDSGAAGELF

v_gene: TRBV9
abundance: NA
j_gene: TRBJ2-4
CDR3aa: ASSPSPGARNIQY

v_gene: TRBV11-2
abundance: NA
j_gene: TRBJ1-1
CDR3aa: ASSLSNRMNTEAF

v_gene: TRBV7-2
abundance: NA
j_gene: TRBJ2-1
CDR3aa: ASSSRGGRGDEQF

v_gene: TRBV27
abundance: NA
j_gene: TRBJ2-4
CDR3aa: ASMVRREDKNIQY

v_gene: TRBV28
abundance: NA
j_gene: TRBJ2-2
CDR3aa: ASRPGPGTGELF

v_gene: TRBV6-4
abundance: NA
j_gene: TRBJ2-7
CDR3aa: ASSALSEWDKEYEQY

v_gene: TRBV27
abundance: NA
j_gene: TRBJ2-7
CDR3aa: ASSLFPGGATYEQY